Listed below are T cell receptor beta chains from one sample, sequenced in a study of blood T cell repertoires in COVID-19. The data were produced by immunoSEQ multiplex PCR, yet TCRdb's version contains in-frame clones alone and is incomplete. Altogether about 46,000 clones are present, about 86% being singletons, with the ten largest covering approximately 3%. The sample taken for sequencing was PBMCs or T cells enriched from blood (not recorded which). These receptors were obtained from a woman in her forties or fifties who had recovered from COVID-19. Both conserved end residues are part of each CDR3. Each record gives: clone size, V gene, J gene, D gene, CDR3 DNA, CDR3 protein. The D gene is left open where the match is weak. Rows give clone size only sometimes, using once, few, many, or a class for an expanded clone.

>NA|TRBV3-1/TRBV3-2|TRBJ2-1|NA
TGTGCCAGCAGCCAACCCCTCGGTACCCCAGGATACAATGAGCAGTTCTTC
CASSQPLGTPGYNEQFF
>few|TRBV12-3/TRBV12-4|TRBJ1-1|NA
TGTGCCAGCAGTTTATTACGGTACACTGAAGCTTTCTTT
CASSLLRYTEAFF
>NA|TRBV6-2/TRBV6-3|TRBJ2-1|TRBD1
TGTGCCAGCAGTAACCAGGGGGCGCAGGACAATGAGCAGTTCTTC
CASSNQGAQDNEQFF
>NA|TRBV4-1|TRBJ1-5|NA
TGCGCCAGCAGCCGGGCAGTAAATCAGCCCCAGCATTTT
CASSRAVNQPQHF
>NA|TRBV28|TRBJ2-7|TRBD1
TGTGCCAGCAGACTATCGGGACAGCTCTACGAGCAGTACTTC
CASRLSGQLYEQYF
>few|TRBV10-3|TRBJ1-6|NA
TGTGCCATCAGCCAAAACGGAGGCAGTTATAATTCACCCCTCCACTTT
CAISQNGGSYNSPLHF
>NA|TRBV18|TRBJ2-6|TRBD2
TGTGCCAGCTCACCGACTAGCGGGGACCCTGGGGCCAACGTCCTGACTTTC
CASSPTSGDPGANVLTF
>NA|TRBV10-2|TRBJ2-1|TRBD2
TGCGCCAGCAGTGAGTCAGGGACTAGCGTCCAGTGGCAGTTCTTC
CASSESGTSVQWQFF
>NA|TRBV28|TRBJ2-5|NA
TGTGCCAGCATTCCAGGGCCAGGGCGAGAGACCCAGTACTTC
CASIPGPGRETQYF
>few|TRBV15|TRBJ2-1|NA
TGTGCCACCAGCAGAGGATTTAGTGAGCAGTTCTTC
CATSRGFSEQFF
>medium-sized|TRBV19|TRBJ2-2|TRBD1
TGTGCCAGTAGTCATAACACAGGGGGCCTCCGTCCCGGGGAGCTGTTTTTT
CASSHNTGGLRPGELFF
>NA|TRBV5-8|TRBJ2-7|TRBD1
TGTGCCAGCAGCGGACAGGCTACCTACGAGCAGTACTTC
CASSGQATYEQYF
>NA|TRBV28|TRBJ1-5|NA
TGTGCCAGCAGTTTATCAGGGGCTGGGCAGCCCCAGCATTTT
CASSLSGAGQPQHF
>NA|TRBV2|TRBJ2-7|NA
TGTGCCAGCATGACAGAGATCTACGAGCAGTACTTC
CASMTEIYEQYF
>NA|TRBV6-5|TRBJ2-7|NA
TGTGCCAGCAGTTCCCCCAGCAGGAGGGGAACCTACGAGCAGTACTTC
CASSSPSRRGTYEQYF
>once|TRBV19|TRBJ1-1|NA
TGTGCCAGTACCTCGGCGGCTGCTGTCACTGAAGCTTTCTTT
CASTSAAAVTEAFF
>few|TRBV28|TRBJ2-5|TRBD2
TGTGCCAGCAGTCCCCCGGGACTAGGAGTAGGAACCCAGTACTTC
CASSPPGLGVGTQYF
>NA|TRBV6-2/TRBV6-3|TRBJ2-5|TRBD1
TGTGCCAGCAGTTACCCAACAGGGGGTTTAGGGTACCAAGAGACCCAGTACTTC
CASSYPTGGLGYQETQYF
>NA|TRBV9|TRBJ2-5|TRBD2
TGTGCCAGCAGCGTAGCCGTCGGGGTAGCGGGGGGGAGGCGGGAGACCCAGTACTTC
CASSVAVGVAGGRRETQYF
>NA|TRBV7-2|TRBJ2-3|NA
TGTGCCAGCAGCTTAGGACAGACTTTAACGCAGTATTTT
CASSLGQTLTQYF
>NA|TRBV7-2|TRBJ1-4|NA
TGTGCCAGCAGCCTGACATGGTCAACTAATGAAAAACTGTTTTTT
CASSLTWSTNEKLFF
>NA|TRBV27|TRBJ2-1|TRBD1
TGTGCCAGCAGTTTATATCGTGGGACAGGGATTTTGAATGAGCAGTTCTTC
CASSLYRGTGILNEQFF
>NA|TRBV28|TRBJ1-5|NA
TGTGCCATCAAGGACTTCGTAGGGGGTCAGCCCCAGCATTTT
CAIKDFVGGQPQHF
>NA|TRBV7-2|TRBJ2-7|TRBD1
TGTGCCAGCAGCTTAGCCGGGACAGGTTACGAGCAGTACTTC
CASSLAGTGYEQYF
>NA|TRBV27|TRBJ2-6|NA
TGTGCCAGCAGTTCCACAGGCTCTGGGGCCAACGTCCTGACTTTC
CASSSTGSGANVLTF
>once|TRBV5-4|TRBJ2-5|NA
TGTGCCAGCAGCCCTCGGGGATCCACGGGGGAGACCCAGTACTTC
CASSPRGSTGETQYF
>NA|TRBV28|TRBJ1-4|NA
TGTGCCAGCAGTTTATTGAGCTCTGCGGGTGAAAAACTGTTTTTT
CASSLLSSAGEKLFF
>medium-sized|TRBV7-3|TRBJ2-1|NA
TGTGCCAGCAGCTTTCGAAATACAGGGTTTCCCTACAATGAGCAGTTCTTC
CASSFRNTGFPYNEQFF
>few|TRBV18|TRBJ2-5|TRBD2
TGTGCCAGCTCACCCCCGGGACTAGCGGGAGACCTGGAAGAGACCCAGTACTTC
CASSPPGLAGDLEETQYF
>NA|TRBV24-1|TRBJ2-1|NA
TGTGCCACCAGTGACCAAACTAGGAGCTCCTACAATGAGCAGTTCTTC
CATSDQTRSSYNEQFF
>NA|TRBV6-5|TRBJ2-7|TRBD1
TGTGCCAGCAGTTACGCGGCCGGGACAGGGCTAGAGCAGTACTTC
CASSYAAGTGLEQYF
>NA|TRBV3-1/TRBV3-2|TRBJ2-3|TRBD2
TGTGCCAGCAGCCCCCGGGGGGTAAGCGGGGGGGCCCGGGCAGATACGCAGTATTTT
CASSPRGVSGGARADTQYF
>few|TRBV6-5|TRBJ1-1|TRBD1
TGTGCCAGCAGTTCCCGTTACAGGGGTGGGACTGAAGCTTTCTTT
CASSSRYRGGTEAFF
>NA|TRBV15|TRBJ2-7|TRBD1
TGTGCCACCAGCAGGCCCCCCCACCGGACAGGGGGATCCTACGAGCAGTACTTC
CATSRPPHRTGGSYEQYF
>NA|TRBV19|TRBJ1-4|NA
TGTGCCAGTAGTTCGCCTTCGGCAACTAATGAAAAACTGTTTTTT
CASSSPSATNEKLFF
>once|TRBV27|TRBJ1-1|NA
TGTGCCAGCAGTTTATCGAACCAGGTGAACACTGAAGCTTTCTTT
CASSLSNQVNTEAFF
>NA|TRBV6-5|TRBJ1-6|NA
TGTGCCAGCAGTAGGAGCTCCTATAATTCACCCCTCCACTTT
CASSRSSYNSPLHF
>NA|TRBV12-2|TRBJ1-3|NA
TGTGCAAGTCGCTTAGCGTTCACAGGACCTAAGAATTTT
CASRLAFTGPKNF
>NA|TRBV28|TRBJ2-6|NA
TGTGCCAGCAGTCTCACAGGGTCTGGGGCCAACGTCCTGACTTTC
CASSLTGSGANVLTF
>NA|TRBV7-2|TRBJ1-3|NA
TGTGCCAGCAGCTTCCTGGGGCTAGGCGGAAACACCATATATTTT
CASSFLGLGGNTIYF
>NA|TRBV28|TRBJ2-2|NA
TGTGCCAGCCGCCCCAGTGGGCAGGGCGGGGAGCTGTTTTTT
CASRPSGQGGELFF
>once|TRBV5-1|TRBJ2-1|TRBD2
TGCGCCAGCGAGAGTAGCGGGGGCTCTGAGCAGTTCTTC
CASESSGGSEQFF
>NA|TRBV7-3|TRBJ2-6|NA
TGTGCCAGCAGCTTATCGGGACTCTCTGGGGCCAACGTCCTGACTTTC
CASSLSGLSGANVLTF
>NA|TRBV28|TRBJ1-3|NA
TGTGCCAGCAGTCCCTGGACTGACGGAAACACCATATATTTT
CASSPWTDGNTIYF
>NA|TRBV6-5|TRBJ1-2|NA
TGTGCCAGCAATAATAATAACTATGGCTACACCTTC
CASNNNNYGYTF
>NA|TRBV28|TRBJ1-5|NA
TGTGCCAGCAGTTTAGGACAGCTCAATCAGCCCCAGCATTTT
CASSLGQLNQPQHF
>NA|TRBV19|TRBJ1-4|NA
TGTGCCAGTAGTTTGGGTAGGACAGCCGCAACTAATGAAAAACTGTTTTTT
CASSLGRTAATNEKLFF
>NA|TRBV20-1|TRBJ1-1|NA
TGCAGTGCTAGCGGGGGGTTGGTAGCTTTCTTT
CSASGGLVAFF
>NA|TRBV18|TRBJ2-5|NA
TGTGCCAGCTCACAGGCTAGCAGCCAAGAGACCCAGTACTTC
CASSQASSQETQYF
>NA|TRBV10-3|TRBJ2-3|TRBD2
TGTGCCATCAGTGAGTCTAGCGGGGGGGCCGTTGATACGCAGTATTTT
CAISESSGGAVDTQYF
>few|TRBV19|TRBJ1-1|TRBD1
TGTGCCAGTAGCCAGGACAGGCGGAACACTGAAGCTTTCTTT
CASSQDRRNTEAFF
>NA|TRBV6-5|TRBJ1-5|NA
TGTGCCACCTCCCTAGCGGGCCTGAATCAGCCCCAGCATTTT
CATSLAGLNQPQHF
>NA|TRBV5-1|TRBJ2-7|TRBD1
TGCGCCAGCAGCTTGGATGGGACAGTCTACGAGCAGTACTTC
CASSLDGTVYEQYF